The rows below give T cell receptor beta chains drawn from one sample of a study of OX40 agonist ivuxolimab in advanced cancers. Clones were sequenced by immunoSEQ multiplex PCR, and TCRdb holds only the in-frame ones, with some missing. The sample shows about 20,000 clones, more than 80% of them seen only once. The sample in question was CD4+ or CD8+ T cells sorted from blood, obtained in a trial of the OX40 agonist ivuxolimab. The origin of the receptors is an adult with an advanced solid tumor such as melanoma, head and neck, liver or kidney cancer. Both conserved end residues are part of each CDR3. D genes are given only for firm matches. Where a row states a size, it is once, few, many or the class of an expanded clone; other rows omit it.

>TRBD1|TRBV4-1|once|TRBJ2-6
TGCGCCAGCAGCCAAGAAGGGACAGGGCTTACTGGGGCCAACGTCCTGACTTTC
CASSQEGTGLTGANVLTF
>NA|TRBV4-1|NA|TRBJ2-2
TGCGCCAGCAGCCTTAGGGAGATCGGGGAGCTGTTTTTT
CASSLREIGELFF
>TRBD2|TRBV7-3|NA|TRBJ2-2
TGTGCCAGCTCTAGCGGGGGGGCCACCGGGGAGCTGTTTTTT
CASSSGGATGELFF
>NA|TRBV7-8|NA|TRBJ2-2
TGTGCCAGCAGCCCCGGGGGCGGGGAGCTGTTTTTT
CASSPGGGELFF
>NA|TRBV5-1|NA|TRBJ2-5
TGCGCCAGCAGCTCACCGTCCGGCCAAGAGACCCAGTACTTC
CASSSPSGQETQYF
>NA|TRBV13|NA|TRBJ2-7
TGTGCCAGCAGCTTTGAGGACAGAGACGAGCAGTACTTC
CASSFEDRDEQYF
>NA|TRBV2|NA|TRBJ2-4
TGTGCCAGCAGTGAGCCAGGGGGGGAAGGGGACATTCAGTACTTC
CASSEPGGEGDIQYF
>NA|TRBV27|NA|TRBJ1-1
TGTGCCAGCAGTTTAGGCAGGGTCACTGAAGCTTTCTTT
CASSLGRVTEAFF
>NA|TRBV7-2|NA|TRBJ2-7
TGTGCCAGCAGCTTCCCGGGGTCCTACGAGCAGTACTTC
CASSFPGSYEQYF
>NA|TRBV29-1|NA|TRBJ2-3
TGCAGCGTCTCCGGGCTAGAGGGAGATACGCAGTATTTT
CSVSGLEGDTQYF
>NA|TRBV30|NA|TRBJ1-4
TGTGCCTGGAGTGTAACGTCGCCCCATATTAATGAAAAACTGTTTTTT
CAWSVTSPHINEKLFF
>TRBD1|TRBV2|few|TRBJ1-1
TGTGCCAGCAGCCAAAGAGGGGGCGCGGACACTGAAGCTTTCTTT
CASSQRGGADTEAFF
>NA|TRBV30|NA|TRBJ1-1
TGTGCCTGGAATAAGATCACAGGGCCCCGTGGCACTGAAGCTTTCTTT
CAWNKITGPRGTEAFF
>NA|TRBV30|NA|TRBJ1-1
TGTGCCTGGAATTGGGGGGCCCACACTGAAGCTTTCTTT
CAWNWGAHTEAFF
>TRBD1|TRBV6-4|NA|TRBJ2-1
TGTGCCAGCAGTGATACCCCGGGACAGGTCACGAATGAGCAGTTCTTC
CASSDTPGQVTNEQFF
>TRBD1|TRBV6-1|NA|TRBJ2-7
TGTGCCAGCAGTGAAGTGGGGACAGTCTCCTACGAGCAGTACTTC
CASSEVGTVSYEQYF
>TRBD2|TRBV27|once|TRBJ2-1
TGTGCCAGCAGAATCCTAGCGGGGGGGTACAATGAGCAGTTCTTC
CASRILAGGYNEQFF
>TRBD1|TRBV4-3|NA|TRBJ1-6
TGCGCCAGCAGCCAAGGGGGACAGGGGAATTCACCCCTCCACTTT
CASSQGGQGNSPLHF
>TRBD1|TRBV11-1|NA|TRBJ2-7
TGTGCCAGCAGCTTAGCGACAGGGGACTACGAGCAGTACTTC
CASSLATGDYEQYF
>NA|TRBV27|once|TRBJ1-2
TGTGCCAGCACCCCCGCCTGGGCATCGGTCGCGGATGGCTACACCTTC
CASTPAWASVADGYTF
>TRBD1|TRBV30|NA|TRBJ1-3
TGTGCCTGGGCCGGGACAGGGGGCTTTTCTGGAAACACCATATATTTT
CAWAGTGGFSGNTIYF
>NA|TRBV28|NA|TRBJ2-7
TGTGCCAGCAGTTTCGCAGTTTCGAGCTACGAGCAGTACTTC
CASSFAVSSYEQYF
>TRBD1|TRBV7-6|once|TRBJ1-2
TGTGCCACCTCCGGGACAGCGAATAACTATGGCTACACCTTC
CATSGTANNYGYTF
>TRBD2|TRBV29-1|NA|TRBJ2-1
TGCAGCGTTACCGGGACTAGCAGTAACAATGAGCAGTTCTTC
CSVTGTSSNNEQFF
>NA|TRBV13|NA|TRBJ2-2
TGTGCCAGCAGCCCTCTTTACACCGGGGAGCTGTTTTTT
CASSPLYTGELFF
>NA|TRBV9|NA|TRBJ2-7
TGTGCCCGAGGGGCCTCCTACGAGCAGTACTTC
CARGASYEQYF
>NA|TRBV11-2|NA|TRBJ2-7
TGTGCCAGCAGCCCCTCGGGGGTCTCCTACGAGCAGTACTTC
CASSPSGVSYEQYF
>NA|TRBV7-3|NA|TRBJ1-5
TGTGCCAGCAGCTTAGGGGACTATAGCAATCAGCCCCAGCATTTT
CASSLGDYSNQPQHF
>TRBD1|TRBV27|NA|TRBJ2-1
TGTGCCAGCAGTTTAGGTCCAGGGGGCTCCTACAATGAGCAGTTCTTC
CASSLGPGGSYNEQFF
>NA|TRBV10-3|NA|TRBJ2-5
TGTGCCATCAGCTACCGAGACAGCGCGAAAGAGACCCAGTACTTC
CAISYRDSAKETQYF
>NA|TRBV27|few|TRBJ2-1
TGTGCCAGCAGTTTGGGGGGTTGGGATGAGCAGTTCTTC
CASSLGGWDEQFF
>NA|TRBV6-1|NA|TRBJ1-1
TGTGCCAGCAGTGAACAGTTGAACACTGAAGCTTTCTTT
CASSEQLNTEAFF
>TRBD2|TRBV30|few|TRBJ2-1
TGTGCCTGGCTCACTAGCGCCAACTCCTACAATGAGCAGTTCTTC
CAWLTSANSYNEQFF
>TRBD1|TRBV13|NA|TRBJ2-7
TGTGCCAGCAGCTCCGGGACAGGGGTCGAGCAGTACTTC
CASSSGTGVEQYF
>TRBD1|TRBV2|NA|TRBJ2-1
TGTGCCAGCAGTGCTACAGGGGGGACTTACAATGAGCAGTTCTTC
CASSATGGTYNEQFF
>NA|TRBV18|few|TRBJ2-6
TGTGCCAGCTCACCAAGGGCCAGCTCTGGGGCCAACGTCCTGACTTTC
CASSPRASSGANVLTF
>NA|TRBV7-8|medium-sized|TRBJ2-7
TGTGCCAGCAGCTTAGCGGCCCTCAGCTACGAGCAGTACTTC
CASSLAALSYEQYF
>NA|TRBV6-5|NA|TRBJ2-7
TGTGCCAGCAGTTACGAGGGAACAGTCCACGAGCAGTACTTC
CASSYEGTVHEQYF
>NA|TRBV9|NA|TRBJ1-1
TGTGCCAGCAGCGCCCGACAGATGAACACTGAAGCTTTCTTT
CASSARQMNTEAFF
>TRBD2|TRBV9|NA|TRBJ2-5
TGTGCCAGCAGCGTGGGAACTAGCGGGGGGTTAGGAGAGACCCAGTACTTC
CASSVGTSGGLGETQYF
>NA|TRBV9|NA|TRBJ2-5
TGTGCCAGCAGCGTTACGTCCCAAGAGACCCAGTACTTC
CASSVTSQETQYF
>NA|TRBV9|NA|TRBJ1-1
TGTGCCAGCAGCGTAGGAGGGGTCTCCACTGAAGCTTTCTTT
CASSVGGVSTEAFF
>NA|TRBV27|NA|TRBJ1-6
TGTGCCAGCAGTCCCCTTGGTGGTTGGGGGGCCCCTTTCTCCTATAATTCACCCCTCCACTTT
CASSPLGGWGAPFSYNSPLHF
>NA|TRBV29-1|few|TRBJ2-7
TGCAGCGTTGCTCCCACCCTACAGAGTTACGAGCAGTACTTC
CSVAPTLQSYEQYF
>NA|TRBV5-1|NA|TRBJ2-5
TGCGCCAGCAGCTACTCGGACGGTCGGGGGGAGACCCAGTACTTC
CASSYSDGRGETQYF
>NA|TRBV9|NA|TRBJ2-3
TGTGCCAGCAGCGTAGAAGGCGGCACAGATACGCAGTATTTT
CASSVEGGTDTQYF
>NA|TRBV7-8|NA|TRBJ2-7
TGTGCCAGCAGCTCACTTGGGACGAGCTCCTACGAGCAGTACTTC
CASSSLGTSSYEQYF
>TRBD1|TRBV19|NA|TRBJ1-4
TGTGCCAGTAGTATTACCGGGACAGGCGGTGAAAAACTGTTTTTT
CASSITGTGGEKLFF
>NA|TRBV7-9|NA|TRBJ2-7
TGTGCCAGCAGCTTCCCTAGCGTGTCCGTCTACGAGCAGTACTTC
CASSFPSVSVYEQYF
>TRBD1|TRBV4-2|NA|TRBJ2-7
TGTGCCAGCAGTCAAACGGGACAGGGAGTCTACGAGCAGTACTTC
CASSQTGQGVYEQYF
>TRBD2|TRBV9|NA|TRBJ2-3
TGTGCCAGCAGCGGTAGCGGGAGTTCAGATACGCAGTATTTT
CASSGSGSSDTQYF
>NA|TRBV7-9|NA|TRBJ2-7
TGTGCCAGCAGCGGGGACCTCCTCCCCCCACATTTC
CASSGDLLPPHF
>NA|TRBV27|NA|TRBJ2-1
TGTGCCAGCGGTCTCTACGGGTCCTACAATGAGCAGTTCTTC
CASGLYGSYNEQFF
>NA|TRBV18|NA|TRBJ2-1
TGTGCCACCCAAGGGGGCGGGAGCTACAATGAGCAGTTCTTC
CATQGGGSYNEQFF
>NA|TRBV11-1|NA|TRBJ2-3
TGTGCCAGCAGCTCCCACACAGATACGCAGTATTTT
CASSSHTDTQYF
>NA|TRBV9|NA|TRBJ1-1
TGTGCCAGCAGCGTACTTGACAGGTTAGGCCCAAACACTGAAGCTTTCTTT
CASSVLDRLGPNTEAFF
>NA|TRBV27|NA|TRBJ2-1
TGTGCCAGCCGCGGAGGATACAATGAGCAGTTCTTC
CASRGGYNEQFF
>NA|TRBV27|once|TRBJ2-7
TGTGCCAGCAGTTTAGGGGGGTCCTACGAGCAGTACTTC
CASSLGGSYEQYF
>NA|TRBV4-2|few|TRBJ2-1
TGTGCCAGCGGGGACGGTCGGGACAATGAGCAGTTCTTC
CASGDGRDNEQFF
>NA|TRBV5-1|NA|TRBJ2-7
TGCGCCAGCAGCCCGGAGCCGGACATTGCCTACGAGCAGTACTTC
CASSPEPDIAYEQYF